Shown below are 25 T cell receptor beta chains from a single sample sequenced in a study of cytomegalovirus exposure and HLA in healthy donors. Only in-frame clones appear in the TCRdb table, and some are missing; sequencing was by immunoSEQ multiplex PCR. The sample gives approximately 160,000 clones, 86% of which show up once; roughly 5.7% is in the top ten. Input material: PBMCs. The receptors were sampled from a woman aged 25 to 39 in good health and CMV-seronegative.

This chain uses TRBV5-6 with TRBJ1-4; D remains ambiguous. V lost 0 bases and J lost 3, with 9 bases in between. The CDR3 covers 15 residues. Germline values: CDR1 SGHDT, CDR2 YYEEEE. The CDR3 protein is CASSLGFGANEKLFF. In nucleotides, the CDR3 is TGTGCCAGCAGCTTGGGGTTCGGTGCTAATGAAAAACTGTTTTTT.

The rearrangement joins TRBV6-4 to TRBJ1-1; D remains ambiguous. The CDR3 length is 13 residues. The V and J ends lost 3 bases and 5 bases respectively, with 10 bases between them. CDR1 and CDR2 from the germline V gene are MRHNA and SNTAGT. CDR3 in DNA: TGTGCCAGCAGTGAAACGGGTGAGACTGAAGCTTTCTTT. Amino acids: CASSETGETEAFF.

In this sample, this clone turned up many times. As DNA, the CDR3 is TGTGCCAGCCGTGCAAATGTCCCCCCCCTATGGCAGTTCTTC. Translating it yields CASRANVPPLWQFF. The genes are TRBV6-5 and TRBJ2-1; D gene unclear. The CDR3 length is 14 residues. V was shortened by 8 bases and J by 12 bases, with 23 bases between the two germline ends. Germline CDR1 and CDR2: MNHEY and SVGAGI.

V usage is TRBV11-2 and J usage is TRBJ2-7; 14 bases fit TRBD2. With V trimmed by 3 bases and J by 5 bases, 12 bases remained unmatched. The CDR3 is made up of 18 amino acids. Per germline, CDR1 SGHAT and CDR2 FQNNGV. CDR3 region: CASSFRLAGGPIDHEQYF. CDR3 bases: TGTGCCAGCAGCTTCAGACTAGCGGGAGGGCCTATCGATCACGAGCAGTACTTC.

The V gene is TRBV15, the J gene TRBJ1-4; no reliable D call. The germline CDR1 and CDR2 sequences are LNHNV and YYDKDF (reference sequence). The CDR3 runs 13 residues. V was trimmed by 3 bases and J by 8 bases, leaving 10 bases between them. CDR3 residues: CATSRVRAEKLFF. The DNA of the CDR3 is TGTGCCACCAGCAGGGTTAGGGCGGAAAAACTGTTTTTT.

DNA of the CDR3: TGCGCCAGCAGCTTGGCTTGGACAGAGAAAGAGACCCAGTACTTC. As protein: CASSLAWTEKETQYF. The rearrangement joins TRBV5-1 to TRBJ2-5, with D perhaps TRBD1 (6 bases). V lost 0 bases to trimming and J lost 3 bases, with 12 bases between them. Per the germline V gene, CDR1 is SGHRS and CDR2 is YFSETQ. The CDR3 totals 15 residues.

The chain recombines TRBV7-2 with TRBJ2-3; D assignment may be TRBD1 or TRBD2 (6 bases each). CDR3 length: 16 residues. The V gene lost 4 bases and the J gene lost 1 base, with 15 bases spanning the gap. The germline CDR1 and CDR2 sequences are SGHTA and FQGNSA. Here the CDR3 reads CASSSEGGYRTDTQYF. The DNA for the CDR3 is TGTGCCAGCAGCTCCGAGGGGGGATACCGCACAGATACGCAGTATTTT.

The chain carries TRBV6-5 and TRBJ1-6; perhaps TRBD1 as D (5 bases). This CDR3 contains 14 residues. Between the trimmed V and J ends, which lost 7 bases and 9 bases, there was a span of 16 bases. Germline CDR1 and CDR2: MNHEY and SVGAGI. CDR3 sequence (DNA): TGTGCCAGCACCCCCCGGAGGCAGGGTTCACCCCTCCACTTT. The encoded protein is CASTPRRQGSPLHF.

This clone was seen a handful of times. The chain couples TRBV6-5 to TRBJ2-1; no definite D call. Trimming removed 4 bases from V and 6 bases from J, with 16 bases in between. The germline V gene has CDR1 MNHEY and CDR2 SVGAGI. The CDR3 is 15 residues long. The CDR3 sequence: CASSSVDTLLNEQFF. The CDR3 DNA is TGTGCCAGCAGTTCGGTAGACACCCTCCTCAATGAGCAGTTCTTC.

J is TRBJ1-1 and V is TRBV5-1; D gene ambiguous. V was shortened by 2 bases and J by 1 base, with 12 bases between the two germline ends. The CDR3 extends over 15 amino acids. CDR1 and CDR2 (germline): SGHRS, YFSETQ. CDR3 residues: CASSLQPGRNTEAFF. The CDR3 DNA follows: TGCGCCAGCAGCTTACAGCCGGGCAGGAACACTGAAGCTTTCTTT.

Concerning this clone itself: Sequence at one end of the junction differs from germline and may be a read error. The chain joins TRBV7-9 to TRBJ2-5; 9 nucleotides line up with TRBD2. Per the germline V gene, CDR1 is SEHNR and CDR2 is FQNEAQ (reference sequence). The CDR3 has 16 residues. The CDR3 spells CASSSSGTAHQEAQYF. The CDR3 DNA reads TGTGCCAGCAGCTCTAGCGGGACAGCCCACCAAGAGGCCCAGTACTTC.

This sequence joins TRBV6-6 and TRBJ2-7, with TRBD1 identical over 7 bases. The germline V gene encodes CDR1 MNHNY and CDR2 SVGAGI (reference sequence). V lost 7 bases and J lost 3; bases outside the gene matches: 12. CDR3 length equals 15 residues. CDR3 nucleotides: TGTGCCAGCACCATTGACAGGGCAACTGTCTACGAGCAGTACTTC. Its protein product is CASTIDRATVYEQYF.

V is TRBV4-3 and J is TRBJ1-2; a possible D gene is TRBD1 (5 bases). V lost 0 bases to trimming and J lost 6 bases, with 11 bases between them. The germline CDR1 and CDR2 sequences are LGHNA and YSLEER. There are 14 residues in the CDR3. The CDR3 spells CASSQEGEGDGYTF. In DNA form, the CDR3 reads TGCGCCAGCAGCCAAGAGGGGGAAGGGGATGGCTACACCTTC.

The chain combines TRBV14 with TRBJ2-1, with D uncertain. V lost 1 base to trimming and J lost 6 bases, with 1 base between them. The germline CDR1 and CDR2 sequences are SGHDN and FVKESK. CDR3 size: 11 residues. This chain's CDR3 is CASSQGNEQFF. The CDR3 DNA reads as TGTGCCAGCAGCCAAGGCAATGAGCAGTTCTTC.

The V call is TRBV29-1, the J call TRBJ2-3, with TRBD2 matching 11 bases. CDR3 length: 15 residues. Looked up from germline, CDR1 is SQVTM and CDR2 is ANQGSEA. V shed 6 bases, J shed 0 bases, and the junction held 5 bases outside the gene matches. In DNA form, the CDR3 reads TGCAGCGTCGCGGGACTAGCGGACAGCACAGATACGCAGTATTTT. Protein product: CSVAGLADSTDTQYF.

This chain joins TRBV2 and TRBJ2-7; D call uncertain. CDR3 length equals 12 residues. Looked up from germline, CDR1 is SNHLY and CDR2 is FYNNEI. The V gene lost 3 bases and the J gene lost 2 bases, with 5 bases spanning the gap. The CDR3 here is CASSDGPYEQYF. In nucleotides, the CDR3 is TGTGCCAGCAGTGACGGGCCCTACGAGCAGTACTTC.

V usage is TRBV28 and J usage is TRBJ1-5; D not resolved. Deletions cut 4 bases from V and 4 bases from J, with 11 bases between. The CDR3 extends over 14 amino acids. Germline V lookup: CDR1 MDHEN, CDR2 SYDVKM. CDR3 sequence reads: CASSSTTTNQPQHF. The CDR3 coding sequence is TGTGCCAGCAGTTCCACAACTACAAATCAGCCCCAGCATTTT.

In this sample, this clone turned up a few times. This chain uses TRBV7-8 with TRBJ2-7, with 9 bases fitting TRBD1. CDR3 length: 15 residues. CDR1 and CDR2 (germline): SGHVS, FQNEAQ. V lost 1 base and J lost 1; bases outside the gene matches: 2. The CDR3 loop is CASSLGGQGSYEQYF. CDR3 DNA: TGTGCCAGCAGCTTAGGGGGACAGGGTTCCTACGAGCAGTACTTC.

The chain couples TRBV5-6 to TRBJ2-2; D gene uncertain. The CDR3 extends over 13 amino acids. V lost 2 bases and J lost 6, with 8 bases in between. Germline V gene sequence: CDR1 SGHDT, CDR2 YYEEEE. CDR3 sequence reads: CASSLGRPGELFF. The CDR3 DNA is TGTGCCAGCAGCTTAGGACGCCCCGGGGAGCTGTTTTTT.

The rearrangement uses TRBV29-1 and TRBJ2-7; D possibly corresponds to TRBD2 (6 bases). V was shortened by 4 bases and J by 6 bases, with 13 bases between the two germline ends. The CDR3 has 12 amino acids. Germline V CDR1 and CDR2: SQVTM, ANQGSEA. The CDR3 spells CSVASLASEQYF. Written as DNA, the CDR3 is TGCAGCGTTGCTTCCCTAGCGAGCGAGCAGTACTTC.

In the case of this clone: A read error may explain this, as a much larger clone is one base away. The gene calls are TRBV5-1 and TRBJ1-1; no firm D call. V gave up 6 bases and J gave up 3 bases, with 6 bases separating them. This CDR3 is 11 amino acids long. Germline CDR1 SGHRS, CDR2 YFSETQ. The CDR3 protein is CASTGDTEAFF. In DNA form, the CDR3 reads TGCGCCAGCACCGGGGACACTGAAGCTTTCTTT.

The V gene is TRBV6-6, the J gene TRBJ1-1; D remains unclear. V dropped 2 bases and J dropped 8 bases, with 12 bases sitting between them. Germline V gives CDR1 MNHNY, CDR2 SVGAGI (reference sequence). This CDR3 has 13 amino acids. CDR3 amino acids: CASSYEGWAEAFF. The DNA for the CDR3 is TGTGCCAGCAGTTACGAGGGATGGGCCGAAGCTTTCTTT.

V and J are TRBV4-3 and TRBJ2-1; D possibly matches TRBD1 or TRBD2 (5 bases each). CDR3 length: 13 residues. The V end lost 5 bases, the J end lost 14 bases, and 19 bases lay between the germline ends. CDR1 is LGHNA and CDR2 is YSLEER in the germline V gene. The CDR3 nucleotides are TGCGCCAGCAGCTCTAAATCCGGGACCGACGAGTTCTTC. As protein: CASSSKSGTDEFF.

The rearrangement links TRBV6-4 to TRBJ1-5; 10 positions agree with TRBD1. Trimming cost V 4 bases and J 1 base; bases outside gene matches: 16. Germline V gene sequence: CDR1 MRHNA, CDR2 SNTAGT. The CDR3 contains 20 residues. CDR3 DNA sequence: TGTGCCAGCAGTGCCGACACCAGTCCGGGACAGGGGCACAGCAATCAGCCCCAGCATTTT. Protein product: CASSADTSPGQGHSNQPQHF.

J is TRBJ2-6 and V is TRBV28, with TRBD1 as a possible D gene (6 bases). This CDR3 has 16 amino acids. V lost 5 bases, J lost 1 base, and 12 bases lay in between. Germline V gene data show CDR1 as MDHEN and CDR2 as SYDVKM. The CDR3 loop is CASSPQTGSGANVLTF. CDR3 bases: TGTGCCAGCAGTCCTCAGACAGGTTCTGGGGCCAACGTCCTGACTTTC.